The next 18 T cell receptor beta chains were all read from a single sample in a study of T cells after yellow fever vaccination. TCRdb re-called the 5' RACE reads through MiXCR, storing one row per CDR3 protein. The table lists over 25,000 distinct CDR3 sequences, over 9.5% of them singletons, with about 12% in the top ten. The starting material was PBMCs, either bulk or a sorted T-cell subset (CD4+, CD8+, memory, or dextramer-sorted; not recorded which), obtained less than 16 days after the first yellow fever vaccination. These receptor sequences come from a man between 18 and 35 years old who received the YFV17D yellow fever vaccine.

Many counts were recorded for this clonotype. The chain combines TRBV20-1 with TRBJ2-1; the match to TRBD2 covers 12 bases. Germline V CDR1 and CDR2: DFQATT, SNEGSKA (reference sequence). The CDR3 length is 14 residues. Germline trimming cut 5 bases from V and 9 bases from J; bases unmatched to any gene: 8. The CDR3 DNA is TGCAGTGCTGACGCTAGCGGGGGGGCGTCTGAGCAGTTCTTC. It encodes CSADASGGASEQFF.

Ten or more counts support this clonotype. The genes are TRBV5-1 and TRBJ1-1; a possible D gene is TRBD1 (5 bases). Between the trimmed V and J ends, which lost 4 bases and 2 bases, there was a span of 15 bases. CDR3 size: 15 residues. The germline V gene encodes CDR1 SGHRS and CDR2 YFSETQ. CDR3 bases: TGCGCCAGCAGCCCCTCGGGACCGTCAAACACTGAAGCTTTCTTT. Translation gives CASSPSGPSNTEAFF.

In regard to this clonotype: A much larger clone differs by one base, so this may be a read error. The chain joins TRBV20-1 to TRBJ1-1; possible D gene TRBD1, 5 bases. The CDR3 loop spans 13 amino acids. Germline V CDR1 and CDR2: DFQATT, SNEGSKA (reference sequence). Trimming removed 3 bases at V and 2 bases at J, with 10 bases between. Here the CDR3 reads CSASGWGNTEAFF. In DNA form, the CDR3 reads TGCAGTGCTAGTGGCTGGGGCAACACTGAAGCTTTCTTT.

This clonotype was observed many times. This chain joins TRBV15 and TRBJ1-1; the D is unclear. V shed 5 bases and J shed 1 base, with 8 bases lying between them. The CDR3 has 13 residues. Looked up from germline, CDR1 is LNHNV and CDR2 is YYDKDF (reference sequence). The CDR3 nucleotides read TGTGCCACCAGCCCGACACCGAACACTGAAGCTTTCTTT. It encodes CATSPTPNTEAFF.

This clonotype has a count of ten or more. The genes are TRBV28 and TRBJ1-2; D gene unclear. From germline, CDR1 is MDHEN and CDR2 SYDVKM. The CDR3 runs to 13 residues. Trimming removed 4 bases from V and 8 bases from J, with 14 bases in between. The CDR3 nucleotides are TGTGCCAGCAGTTCCCTGGGGATGTGGGGCTACACCTTC. This encodes CASSSLGMWGYTF.

This clonotype was observed many times. The chain recombines TRBV3-1 with TRBJ1-5; 7 bases are shared with TRBD1. The V gene's germline CDR1 is LGHDT and CDR2 YNNKEL (reference sequence). The length of the CDR3 is 16 residues. The junction had 11 bases not matched to a gene; V was cut back by 3 bases and J by 6 bases. CDR3 coding DNA: TGTGCCAGCAGCCACCTTCTGACAGGGAGGGTTCAGCCCCAGCATTTT. It yields the protein CASSHLLTGRVQPQHF.

This clonotype was seen at least ten times. CDR3 nucleotides: TGTGCCAGCACCACTAGGGCGAACACCGGGGAGCTGTTTTTT. Its protein is CASTTRANTGELFF. This rearrangement joins TRBV7-2 to TRBJ2-2, with D perhaps matching TRBD2 (5 bases). The CDR3 totals 14 residues. Looked up from germline, CDR1 is SGHTA and CDR2 is FQGNSA. Trimming removed 7 bases from V and 0 bases from J, with 9 bases in between.

There are many counts of this clonotype. The V call is TRBV20-1, the J call TRBJ2-3; the D call may be TRBD1 or TRBD2 (5 bases each). Germline V gene lookup returns CDR1 DFQATT and CDR2 SNEGSKA (reference sequence). Trimming removed 5 bases from V and 9 bases from J, with 15 bases in between. CDR3 size: 12 residues. The CDR3 is CSAGPSWGTQYF. The CDR3 DNA sequence: TGCAGTGCTGGACCCTCCTGGGGGACGCAGTATTTT.

This clonotype was counted at least ten times. This sequence joins TRBV11-3 and TRBJ2-2; D perhaps matches TRBD1 (6 bases). CDR3 size: 12 residues. The germline V and J ends were trimmed by 11 bases and 3 bases, with 10 bases remaining between them. Germline CDR1 reads SGHNT; CDR2 reads YENEEA. The CDR3 loop is CAVAGDTGELFF. For the CDR3, the DNA is TGTGCCGTCGCAGGGGACACCGGGGAGCTGTTTTTT.

This clonotype was picked up a small number of times. The V and J genes are TRBV12-3 or TRBV12-4 and TRBJ1-1; a weak D match, TRBD1 (5 bases). Trimming stripped 6 bases from V and 1 base from J, with 18 bases between. The CDR3 runs 16 residues. Here the CDR3 reads CASSPAGGGKNTEAFF. The CDR3 DNA is TGTGCCAGCAGCCCTGCGGGGGGGGGGAAGAACACTGAAGCTTTCTTT.

The sample holds many counts of this clonotype. V gene TRBV7-8 combines with J gene TRBJ2-3; D gene unclear. In germline, CDR1 is SGHVS, CDR2 FQNEAQ. Trimming stripped 2 bases from V and 2 bases from J, with 11 bases between. CDR3 length: 15 amino acids. CDR3 bases: TGTGCCAGCAGCTTAAAACGGGTTCTCACAGATACGCAGTATTTT. It codes for CASSLKRVLTDTQYF.

This clonotype was seen many times. The genes are TRBV6-5 and TRBJ1-1; TRBD1 aligns across 9 bases. CDR1 is MNHEY and CDR2 is SVGAGI in the germline V gene. V gave up 2 bases and J gave up 11 bases; unmatched junction bases: 6. The CDR3 runs 13 residues. As DNA, the CDR3 is TGTGCCAGCAGTTACCGGGACAGGGTCGGGGCTTTCTTT. Its protein product is CASSYRDRVGAFF.

V usage is TRBV5-4 and J usage is TRBJ1-1, with a tentative D call TRBD1 (6 bases). Germline CDR1 is SGHNT and CDR2 is YYREEE (reference sequence). V was pared by 4 bases and J by 0 bases, with 16 bases between. The CDR3 totals 16 residues. CDR3 region: CASSPGGAAMNTEAFF. The CDR3 DNA reads as TGTGCCAGCAGCCCTGGGGGGGCCGCGATGAACACTGAAGCTTTCTTT.

The V call is TRBV5-1, the J call TRBJ1-1, with TRBD1 matching over 11 bases. The CDR3 runs 13 residues. Germline V CDR1 and CDR2: SGHRS, YFSETQ. The V and J ends lost 0 bases and 10 bases, in that order; junction bases with no gene match: 2. CDR3 sequence: CASSLGDRGSAFF. CDR3 DNA: TGCGCCAGCAGCTTGGGGGACAGGGGGTCAGCTTTCTTT.

At least ten counts were recorded for this clonotype. The rearrangement uses TRBV20-1 and TRBJ2-7; possibly TRBD1 or TRBD2 for D (5 bases each). There are 14 residues in the CDR3. V lost 2 bases, J lost 2 bases, and 13 bases lay in between. Germline assignment: CDR1 DFQATT and CDR2 SNEGSKA (reference sequence). CDR3 sequence (DNA): TGCAGTGCTAGACGGATGGGGGTGGCCTACGAGCAGTACTTC. It translates to CSARRMGVAYEQYF.

At least ten counts were recorded for this clonotype. CDR3 in amino acids: CASSTLTGVGTDTQYF. The CDR3 coding sequence is TGCGCCAGCAGCACCCTGACAGGGGTTGGCACAGATACGCAGTATTTT. V and J are TRBV5-1 and TRBJ2-3, with 8 bases matching TRBD1. The V and J ends lost 4 bases and 1 base, in that order; junction bases with no gene match: 8. The germline V gene has CDR1 SGHRS and CDR2 YFSETQ. The CDR3 covers 16 residues.

This clonotype was seen many times. The chain carries TRBV4-3 and TRBJ2-3; D gene uncertain. CDR3 size: 15 residues. The V end lost 3 bases, the J end lost 1 base, and 11 bases lay between the germline ends. Germline V gene data show CDR1 as LGHNA and CDR2 as YSLEER. As DNA, the CDR3 is TGCGCCAGCAGCCACAGCAGCTCTGGCACAGATACGCAGTATTTT. Translating gives CASSHSSSGTDTQYF.

This clonotype came up many times. The chain couples TRBV4-3 to TRBJ2-5, with D maybe TRBD1 (5 bases). Per germline, CDR1 LGHNA and CDR2 YSLEER. V dropped 0 bases and J dropped 2 bases, with 13 bases sitting between them. The CDR3 is made up of 16 amino acids. Written as DNA, the CDR3 is TGCGCCAGCAGCCAAGATATTCAGACAGAGCAAGAGACCCAGTACTTC. Translated: CASSQDIQTEQETQYF.